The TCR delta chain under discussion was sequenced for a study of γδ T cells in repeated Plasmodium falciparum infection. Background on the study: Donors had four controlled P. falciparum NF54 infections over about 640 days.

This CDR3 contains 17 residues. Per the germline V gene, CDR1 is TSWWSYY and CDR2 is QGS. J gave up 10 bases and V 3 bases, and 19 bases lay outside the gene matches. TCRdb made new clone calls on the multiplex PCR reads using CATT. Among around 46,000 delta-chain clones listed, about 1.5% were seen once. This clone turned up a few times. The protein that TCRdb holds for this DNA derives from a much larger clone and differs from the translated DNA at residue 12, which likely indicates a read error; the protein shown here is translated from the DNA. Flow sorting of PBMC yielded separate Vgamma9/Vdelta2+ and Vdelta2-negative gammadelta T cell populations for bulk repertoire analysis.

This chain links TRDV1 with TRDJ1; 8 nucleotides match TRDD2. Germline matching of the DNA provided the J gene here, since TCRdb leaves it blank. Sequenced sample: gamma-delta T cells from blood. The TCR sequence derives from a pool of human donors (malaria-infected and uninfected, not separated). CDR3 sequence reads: CALGETSYLPQGGGLIF. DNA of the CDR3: TGTGCTCTTGGGGAGACTTCCTACCTCCCGCAAGGAGGTGGACTCATCTTT.